The following is a T cell receptor beta chain sequence with its context. Being one base from a much bigger clone, this may be a read error. This sample stems from a study of tumor-infiltrating lymphocytes in primary liver carcinoma. Starting from 500 ng of total RNA, TCR beta cDNA was produced with a primer in the constant region. Slightly modified ARM-PCR with three nested multiplex PCR rounds yielded TCR beta libraries. Running ten to eleven cycles apiece, the first two PCR rounds relied on TRBV1-TRBV30 forward primers together with a C-beta reverse primer. TCRdb ran MiXCR on the multiplex PCR reads and lists one entry per CDR3 protein. The sample lists over 75,000 distinct CDR3 sequences, approximately 72% occurring once. Per the germline V gene, CDR1 is ENHRY and CDR2 is SYGVKD. Trimming left V 2 bases short and J 2 bases short, with 10 bases between. This CDR3 is 14 amino acids long. Taking about 18-32 mg of unsorted bulk tissue, the authors co-extracted RNA and DNA.

The chain couples TRBV10-3 to TRBJ2-7; D not resolved. The specimen sequenced was tumor-adjacent normal liver tissue. The receptor's source is a man in his forties or fifties with primary liver carcinoma and hepatitis B virus infection. The DNA for the CDR3 is TGTGCCATCAGTGAGGGGAAGCATCCCTACGAGCAGTACTTC. Protein product: CAISEGKHPYEQYF.